This T cell receptor beta chain came from a study of blood T cell repertoires in COVID-19. Study overall: Acute-phase and convalescent COVID-19 samples originated in the United States, Italy and Spain. Nucleic acid was either cDNA or gDNA, and it came from T cells, B-cell-depleted T cells, or PBMCs.

CDR3 size: 15 residues. V dropped 3 bases and J dropped 1; count of bases not matched to a gene: 9. Germline V gene sequence: CDR1 DFQATT, CDR2 SNEGSKA (reference sequence). Original analysis: Estimates of nucleated cell counts were drawn from the amplification of reference gene primers. Generated by immunoSEQ multiplex PCR, the TCRdb table keeps only in-frame clones and is missing some. Clonal size and the V and J genes are those of that table, whereas D and trimming came from the DNA. The table shows 35,000 to 50,000 clones, with roughly 73% occurring only once. The source of this sequence is a man older than 75 with acute or convalescent COVID-19. The J gene is TRBJ2-7, the V gene TRBV20-1; 7 bases are shared with TRBD2. The sequencing input was peripheral blood. The DNA of the CDR3 is TGCAGTGCTAGTCCCGGACTAGTTGGGTCCTACGAGCAGTACTTC. Translated, it gives CSASPGLVGSYEQYF.